This T cell receptor (beta chain) was retrieved from a study of beta chain features in type 1 diabetes. Points from the study as a whole: TCRB CDR3s were moderately but significantly shorter in Type 1 diabetes patients in all four CD4+ subsets.

Sequencing targeted expressed TCRB transcripts, as all isolated RNA had been reverse transcribed. TCRdb keeps only in-frame clones here, not all; method: immunoSEQ multiplex PCR. The table shows over 600,000 clones, with around 12% occurring only once. As concerns this clone: Its specificity is not known.

Trimming removed 1 base at V and 7 bases at J, with 17 bases between. CDR3 size: 16 residues. The V gene's germline CDR1 is SNHLY and CDR2 FYNNEI. The origin of this receptor is a man younger than 40 with type 1 diabetes. J is TRBJ1-5 and V is TRBV2; weak D call: TRBD1 (5 bases). The sample consisted of naive CD4+ T cells from blood. CDR3 sequence (DNA): TGTGCCAGCAGTGAAGTAGGTTCCAGGGAGGACCAGCCCCAGCATTTT. The encoded protein is CASSEVGSREDQPQHF.